The clone carrying this T cell receptor beta chain appeared a few times. Profiled with immunoSEQ multiplex PCR; TCRdb holds only in-frame clones, not every one. The sample holds fewer than 350,000 clones, more than 75% seen once. These data belong to a study of blood T cell repertoires in COVID-19. The CDR3 is 16 residues long. V trimming: 1 base; J trimming: 6 bases; junction bases outside the gene matches: 8. Germline CDR1 SEHNR, CDR2 FQNEAQ (reference sequence). The V call is TRBV7-9, the J call TRBJ1-5; 8 nucleotides agree with TRBD1. The source is a woman between 45 and 65 years old who had recovered from COVID-19. Sequenced sample: peripheral blood. The CDR3 DNA reads TGTGCCAGCAGCTTAGGGGCAGGGGGCGCGGTTCAGCCCCAGCATTTT. It specifies CASSLGAGGAVQPQHF.